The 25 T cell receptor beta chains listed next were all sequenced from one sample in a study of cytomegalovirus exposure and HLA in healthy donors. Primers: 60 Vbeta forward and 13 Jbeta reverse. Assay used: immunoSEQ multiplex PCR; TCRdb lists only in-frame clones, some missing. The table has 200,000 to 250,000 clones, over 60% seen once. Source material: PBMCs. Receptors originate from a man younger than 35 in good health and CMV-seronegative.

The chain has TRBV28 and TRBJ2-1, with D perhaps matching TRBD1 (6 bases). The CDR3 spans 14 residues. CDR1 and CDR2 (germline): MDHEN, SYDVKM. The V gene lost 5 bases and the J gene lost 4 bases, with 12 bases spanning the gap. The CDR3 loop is CASSPGHPYNEQFF. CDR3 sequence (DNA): TGTGCCAGCAGTCCGGGACATCCATACAATGAGCAGTTCTTC.

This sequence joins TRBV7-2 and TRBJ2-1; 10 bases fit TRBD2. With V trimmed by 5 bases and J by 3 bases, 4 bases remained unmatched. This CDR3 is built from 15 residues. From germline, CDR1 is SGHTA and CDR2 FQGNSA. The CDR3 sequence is CASSLGLADYNEQFF. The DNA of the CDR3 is TGTGCCAGCAGCCTCGGACTAGCGGACTACAATGAGCAGTTCTTC. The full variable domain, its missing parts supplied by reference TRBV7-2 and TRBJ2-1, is GAGVSQSPSNKVTEKGKDVELRCDPISGHTALYWYRQSLGQGLEFLIYFQGNSAPDKSGLPSDRFSAERTGGSVSTLTIQRTQQEDSAVYLCASSLGLADYNEQFFGPGTRLTVL.

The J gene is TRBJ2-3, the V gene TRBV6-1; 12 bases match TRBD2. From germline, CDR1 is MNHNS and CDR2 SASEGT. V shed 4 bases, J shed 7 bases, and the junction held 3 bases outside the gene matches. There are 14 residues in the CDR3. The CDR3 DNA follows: TGTGCCAGCAGTGTCGGACTAGCGGGAAATACGCAGTATTTT. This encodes CASSVGLAGNTQYF.

CDR3 bases: TGTGCCAGCAGTGACCAGCCAGGGGGTTTAAATGGCTACACCTTC. Protein sequence: CASSDQPGGLNGYTF. The chain has TRBV6-1 and TRBJ1-2; 7 bases fit TRBD1. The V gene's germline CDR1 is MNHNS and CDR2 SASEGT. After removal of 3 bases from V and 6 bases from J, the junction contained 10 bases not matched to a gene. The CDR3 loop spans 15 amino acids.

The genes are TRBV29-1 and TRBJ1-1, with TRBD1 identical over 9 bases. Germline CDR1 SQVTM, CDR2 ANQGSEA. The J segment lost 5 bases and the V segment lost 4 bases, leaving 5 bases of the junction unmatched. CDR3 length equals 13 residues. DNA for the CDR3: TGCAGCGTTGCAACAGGGGGCGCGACTGAAGCTTTCTTT. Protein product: CSVATGGATEAFF.

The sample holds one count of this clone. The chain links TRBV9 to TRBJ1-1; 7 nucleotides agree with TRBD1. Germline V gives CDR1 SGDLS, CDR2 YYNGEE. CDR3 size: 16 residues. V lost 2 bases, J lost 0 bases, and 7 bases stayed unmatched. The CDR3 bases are TGTGCCAGCAGCGTCTACAGGGGAAACATGAACACTGAAGCTTTCTTT. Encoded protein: CASSVYRGNMNTEAFF.

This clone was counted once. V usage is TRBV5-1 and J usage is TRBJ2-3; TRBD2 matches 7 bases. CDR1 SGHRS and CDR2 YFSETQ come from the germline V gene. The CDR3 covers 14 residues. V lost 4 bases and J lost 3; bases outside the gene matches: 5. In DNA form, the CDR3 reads TGCGCCAGCAGCGGGGGGGGACCGACAGATACGCAGTATTTT. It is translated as CASSGGGPTDTQYF.

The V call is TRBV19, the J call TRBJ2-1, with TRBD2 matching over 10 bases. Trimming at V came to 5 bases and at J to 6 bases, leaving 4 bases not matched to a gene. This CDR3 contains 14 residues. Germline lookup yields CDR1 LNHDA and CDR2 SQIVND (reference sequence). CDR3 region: CASSWVAGGNEQFF. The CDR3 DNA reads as TGTGCCAGTAGTTGGGTAGCGGGAGGCAATGAGCAGTTCTTC.

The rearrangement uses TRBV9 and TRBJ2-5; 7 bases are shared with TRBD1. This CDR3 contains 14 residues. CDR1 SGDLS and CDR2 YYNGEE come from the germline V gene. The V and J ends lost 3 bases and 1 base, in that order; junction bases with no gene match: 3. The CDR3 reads CASSARGTQETQYF. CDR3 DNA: TGTGCCAGCAGCGCCAGGGGGACCCAAGAGACCCAGTACTTC.

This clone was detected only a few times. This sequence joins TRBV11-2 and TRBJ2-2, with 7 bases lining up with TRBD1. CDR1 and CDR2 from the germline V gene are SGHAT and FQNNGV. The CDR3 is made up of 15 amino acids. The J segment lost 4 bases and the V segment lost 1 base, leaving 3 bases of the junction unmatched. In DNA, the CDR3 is TGTGCCAGCAGCTTAGGGTCAGGGGGCACCGGGGAGCTGTTTTTT. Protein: CASSLGSGGTGELFF.

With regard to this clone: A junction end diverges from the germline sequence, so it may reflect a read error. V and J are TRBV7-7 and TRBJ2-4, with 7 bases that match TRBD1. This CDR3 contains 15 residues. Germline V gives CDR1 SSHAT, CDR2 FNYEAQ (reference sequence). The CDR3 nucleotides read TGTGCTAGCAGCTTTGCTCGGGACAGTAAAAACATTCAGTACTTC. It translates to CASSFARDSKNIQYF.

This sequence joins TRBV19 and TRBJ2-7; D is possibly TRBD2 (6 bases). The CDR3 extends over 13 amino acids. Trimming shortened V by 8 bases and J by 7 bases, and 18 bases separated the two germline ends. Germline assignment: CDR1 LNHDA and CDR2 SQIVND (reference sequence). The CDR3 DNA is TGTGCCAGTGCCGGGACTGCCCTCGAGGAGCAGTACTTC. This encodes CASAGTALEEQYF.

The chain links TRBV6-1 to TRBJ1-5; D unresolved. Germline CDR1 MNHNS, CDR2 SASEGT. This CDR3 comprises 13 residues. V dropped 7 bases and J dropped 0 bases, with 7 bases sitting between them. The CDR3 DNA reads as TGTGCCAGCACACAGAATAGCAATCAGCCCCAGCATTTT. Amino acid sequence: CASTQNSNQPQHF.

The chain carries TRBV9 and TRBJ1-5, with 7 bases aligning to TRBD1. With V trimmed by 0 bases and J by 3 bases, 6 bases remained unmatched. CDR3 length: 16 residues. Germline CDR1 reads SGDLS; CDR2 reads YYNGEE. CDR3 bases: TGTGCCAGCAGCGTAGGAGTACAGGGGATCAATCAGCCCCAGCATTTT. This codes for CASSVGVQGINQPQHF.

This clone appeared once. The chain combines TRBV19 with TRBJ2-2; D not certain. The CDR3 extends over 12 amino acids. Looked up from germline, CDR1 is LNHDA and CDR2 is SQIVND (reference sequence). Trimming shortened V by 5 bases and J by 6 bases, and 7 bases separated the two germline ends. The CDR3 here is CASSGQAGELFF. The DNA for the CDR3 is TGTGCCAGTAGTGGTCAGGCCGGGGAGCTGTTTTTT.

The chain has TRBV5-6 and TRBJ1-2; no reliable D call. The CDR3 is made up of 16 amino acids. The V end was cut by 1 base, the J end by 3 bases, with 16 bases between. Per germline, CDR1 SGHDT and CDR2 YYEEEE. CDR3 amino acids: CASSLFKGRGDYGYTF. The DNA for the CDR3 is TGTGCCAGCAGCTTGTTCAAAGGGCGCGGGGACTATGGCTACACCTTC.

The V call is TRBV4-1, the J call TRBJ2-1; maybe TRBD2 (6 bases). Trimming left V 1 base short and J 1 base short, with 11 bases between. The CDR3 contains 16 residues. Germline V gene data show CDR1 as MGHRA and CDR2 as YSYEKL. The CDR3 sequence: CASSQGLVGSYNEQFF. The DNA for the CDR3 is TGCGCCAGCAGCCAAGGACTAGTCGGGTCCTACAATGAGCAGTTCTTC.

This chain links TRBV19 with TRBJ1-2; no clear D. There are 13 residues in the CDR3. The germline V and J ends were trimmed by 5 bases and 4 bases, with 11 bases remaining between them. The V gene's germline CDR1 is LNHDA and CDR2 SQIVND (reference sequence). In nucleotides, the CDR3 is TGTGCCAGTAGTGCCTCGCTAAGCTATGGCTACACCTTC. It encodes CASSASLSYGYTF.

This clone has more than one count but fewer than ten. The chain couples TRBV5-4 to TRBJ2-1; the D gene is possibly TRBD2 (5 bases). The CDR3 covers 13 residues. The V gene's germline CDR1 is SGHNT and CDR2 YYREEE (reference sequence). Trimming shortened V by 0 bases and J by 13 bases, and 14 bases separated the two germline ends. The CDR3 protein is CASSLGMAGFQFF. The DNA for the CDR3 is TGTGCCAGCAGCTTGGGAATGGCGGGTTTCCAGTTCTTC.

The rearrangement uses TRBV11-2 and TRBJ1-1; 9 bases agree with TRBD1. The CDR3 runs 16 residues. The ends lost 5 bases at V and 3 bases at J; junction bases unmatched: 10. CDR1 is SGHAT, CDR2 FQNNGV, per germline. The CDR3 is CASSIPTQGADTEAFF. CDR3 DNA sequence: TGTGCCAGCAGCATCCCCACACAGGGGGCCGACACTGAAGCTTTCTTT.

The CDR3 nucleotides are TGCGCCAGCAGCTTGGGTGGCGTGACTCCAGCCCACGAGCAGTACTTC. It yields the protein CASSLGGVTPAHEQYF. The chain employs TRBV5-1 and TRBJ2-7, with D hard to call. Germline CDR1 is SGHRS and CDR2 is YFSETQ. The CDR3 sequence is 16 residues long. Between the trimmed V and J ends, which lost 0 bases and 5 bases, there was a span of 18 bases.

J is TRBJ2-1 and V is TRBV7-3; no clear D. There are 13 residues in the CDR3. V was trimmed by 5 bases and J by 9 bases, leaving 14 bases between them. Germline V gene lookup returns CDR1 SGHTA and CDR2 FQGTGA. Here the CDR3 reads CASSRGTDGEQFF. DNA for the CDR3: TGTGCCAGCAGCCGCGGAACCGACGGTGAGCAGTTCTTC.

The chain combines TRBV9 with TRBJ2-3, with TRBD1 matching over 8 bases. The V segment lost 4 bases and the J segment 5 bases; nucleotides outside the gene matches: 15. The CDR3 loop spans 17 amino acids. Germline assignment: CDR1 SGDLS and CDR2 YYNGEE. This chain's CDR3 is CASSPGWGRGLGDTQYF. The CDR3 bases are TGTGCCAGCAGCCCAGGGTGGGGCAGGGGGCTCGGAGATACGCAGTATTTT.

CDR3 loop: CASSLGTGRQETQYF. CDR3 coding DNA: TGTGCCAGCAGCTTGGGGACAGGGCGACAAGAGACCCAGTACTTC. The chain recombines TRBV7-8 with TRBJ2-5, with 9 nucleotides matching TRBD1. With 3 bases clipped from V and 2 bases from J, the junction kept 4 bases outside the gene matches. CDR3 size: 15 residues. Germline loops: CDR1 SGHVS, CDR2 FQNEAQ.

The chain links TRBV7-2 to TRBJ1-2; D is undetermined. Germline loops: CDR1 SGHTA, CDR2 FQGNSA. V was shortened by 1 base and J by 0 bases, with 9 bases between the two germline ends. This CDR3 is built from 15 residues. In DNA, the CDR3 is TGTGCCAGCAGCTTAGAATCGGGATCTAACTATGGCTACACCTTC. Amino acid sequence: CASSLESGSNYGYTF.